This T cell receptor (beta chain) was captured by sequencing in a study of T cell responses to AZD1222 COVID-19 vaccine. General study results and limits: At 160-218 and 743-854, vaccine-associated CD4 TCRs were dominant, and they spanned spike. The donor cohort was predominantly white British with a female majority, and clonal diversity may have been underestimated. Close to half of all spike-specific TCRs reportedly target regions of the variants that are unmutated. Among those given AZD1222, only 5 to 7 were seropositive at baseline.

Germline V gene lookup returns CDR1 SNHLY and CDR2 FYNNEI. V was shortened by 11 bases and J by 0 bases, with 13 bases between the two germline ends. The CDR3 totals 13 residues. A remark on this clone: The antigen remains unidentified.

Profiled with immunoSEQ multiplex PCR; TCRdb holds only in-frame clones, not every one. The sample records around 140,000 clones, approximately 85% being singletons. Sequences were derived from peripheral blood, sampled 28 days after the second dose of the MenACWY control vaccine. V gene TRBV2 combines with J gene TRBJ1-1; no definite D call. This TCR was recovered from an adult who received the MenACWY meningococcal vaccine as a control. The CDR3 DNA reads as TGTGCCCTCAGAGCCAGTATGAACACTGAAGCTTTCTTT. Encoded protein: CALRASMNTEAFF.